These 5 T cell receptor beta chains share one sample of origin, sequenced in a study of T cell repertoires in cytomegalovirus infection (dated by TCRdb to between 2017 and 2020). This sample's treatment or condition label indicates: in vitro stimulation with specific CMV peptide epitopes to enrich CMV-specific T cells. These receptors have no known antigen. The run used an Illumina HiSeq 1500. Through fastp at Q25 and MiXCR, TCRdb rebuilt clones from the public reads, retaining in-frame beta chains. Entries are consolidated by CDR3 protein sequence, retaining the most common genes and DNA. Across this sample there are 900,000 to 950,000 distinct CDR3 sequences, with about a third seen only once. About 14% of the sample is held by the ten biggest clonotypes. The source was cultured CD8+ T cells from PBMCs, collected from culture after CMV antigen stimulation. The receptors originated from a human donor in good health (CMV status not recorded). Some clones in this sample may be carry-over from other donors' samples.

V gene TRBV2 combines with J gene TRBJ2-7; weak D call: TRBD2 (5 bases). The V gene lost 6 bases and the J gene lost 5 bases, with 17 bases spanning the gap. From germline, CDR1 is SNHLY and CDR2 FYNNEI. The CDR3 sequence is 14 residues long. The CDR3 protein is CASRLGRDEDEQYF. The CDR3 nucleotides read TGTGCCAGCAGGCTCGGACGGGATGAGGACGAGCAGTACTTC.

This clonotype was recorded at least ten times. V gene TRBV7-8 combines with J gene TRBJ1-6, with D possibly TRBD1 on 5 matching bases. The CDR3 is 15 amino acids. V lost 5 bases and J 6 bases, leaving 14 bases between the germline ends. The germline V gene encodes CDR1 SGHVS and CDR2 FQNEAQ. The CDR3 loop is CASSPRDGPNSPLHF. DNA for the CDR3: TGTGCCAGCAGCCCCAGGGACGGTCCTAATTCACCCCTCCACTTT.

This clonotype was seen repeatedly, ten times or more. The V and J genes are TRBV7-2 and TRBJ2-6; D ambiguous. Trimming stripped 3 bases from V and 1 base from J, with 7 bases between. Germline V gives CDR1 SGHTA, CDR2 FQGNSA. This CDR3 region has 15 residues. The CDR3 region is CASSLGWSGANVLTF. The CDR3 nucleotides are TGTGCCAGCAGCTTGGGGTGGTCTGGGGCCAACGTCCTGACTTTC.

The CDR3 DNA reads TGTGCCAGCAGCTCCAAAGGGGGGGGGGTCTACGAGCAGTACTTC. It codes for CASSSKGGGVYEQYF. The chain joins TRBV7-6 to TRBJ2-7, with a weak D call TRBD2 (7 bases). The CDR3 is 15 amino acids. CDR1 and CDR2 from the germline V gene are SGHVS and FNYEAQ. Between the trimmed V and J ends, which lost 4 bases and 3 bases, there was a span of 16 bases. Full variable domain (rest looked up from reference TRBV7-6 and TRBJ2-7): GAGVSQSPRYKVTKRGQDVALRCDPISGHVSLYWYRQALGQGPEFLTYFNYEAQQDKSGLPNDRFSAERPEGSISTLTIQRTEQRDSAMYRCASSSKGGGVYEQYFGPGTRLTVT.

This clonotype turned up a few times. The genes are TRBV28 and TRBJ2-2; either TRBD1 or TRBD2 may fit D (7 bases each). Deletions cut 6 bases from V and 5 bases from J, with 16 bases between. Germline assignment: CDR1 MDHEN and CDR2 SYDVKM. This CDR3 has 15 residues. The CDR3 nucleotides are TGTGCCAGCAGGCCGAACAGGGGAGGGACCGGGGAGCTGTTTTTT. It codes for CASRPNRGGTGELFF.